The 26 T cell receptor beta chains below come from one sample, sequenced in a study of blood T cell repertoires in COVID-19 (dated by TCRdb to the early 2020s). The library was prepared using the immunoSEQ multiplex PCR assay. TCRdb provides this immuneACCESS table in a form limited to in-frame rearrangements. Some clones are lacking; in checked studies, under half of them reflect an unresolved V gene, and why the rest are absent is not known. Within this sample are some 280,000 clones, with under 90% of them counted one time only. The ten largest clonotypes hold just under 0.95% of the sample. The sample comprised peripheral blood. The origin of the receptors is a woman in her forties who had recovered from COVID-19.

The V call is TRBV2, the J call TRBJ2-2; TRBD1 matches 7 bases. Germline loops: CDR1 SNHLY, CDR2 FYNNEI. V trimming: 6 bases; J trimming: 7 bases; junction bases outside the gene matches: 11. This CDR3 comprises 15 residues. For the CDR3, the DNA is TGTGCCAGCAGACCTCTCGACAGGGACAGCGGGGAGCTGTTTTTT. Translating it yields CASRPLDRDSGELFF.

The chain is built from TRBV5-6 and TRBJ1-1; no definite D call. The germline V gene encodes CDR1 SGHDT and CDR2 YYEEEE. V was shortened by 0 bases and J by 6 bases, with 9 bases between the two germline ends. The CDR3 is made up of 13 amino acids. For the CDR3, the DNA is TGTGCCAGCAGCTTGGTAGACAACGCTGAAGCTTTCTTT. Translation: CASSLVDNAEAFF.

This clone was observed a single time. V usage is TRBV15 and J usage is TRBJ2-7; 7 bases are shared with TRBD1. From germline, CDR1 is LNHNV and CDR2 YYDKDF (reference sequence). The CDR3 consists of 16 residues. V was pared by 0 bases and J by 4 bases, with 9 bases of the junction left unmatched. The CDR3 loop is CATSRDPGQKIYEQYF. The DNA for the CDR3 is TGTGCCACCAGCAGAGATCCGGGACAGAAGATTTACGAGCAGTACTTC.

The chain couples TRBV7-6 to TRBJ2-2, with D perhaps TRBD1 (6 bases). The CDR3 loop spans 15 amino acids. Germline CDR1 reads SGHVS; CDR2 reads FNYEAQ. V was clipped by 4 bases and J by 0 bases, with 9 bases between them. The CDR3 spells CASSSRQANTGELFF. CDR3 sequence (DNA): TGTGCCAGCAGCTCCCGACAGGCGAACACCGGGGAGCTGTTTTTT.

The gene calls are TRBV27 and TRBJ2-7, with 10 bases identical to TRBD2. The CDR3 runs 16 residues. Germline V gene data show CDR1 as MNHEY and CDR2 as SMNVEV (reference sequence). Trimming cost V 4 bases and J 6 bases; bases outside gene matches: 12. CDR3 nucleotide sequence: TGTGCCAGCAGTTCTACTAGCGGGATACTCGGATTCGAGCAGTACTTC. It translates to CASSSTSGILGFEQYF.

J is TRBJ2-1 and V is TRBV9; TRBD2 aligns across 12 bases. The trim removed 0 bases at V and 6 bases at J, leaving 4 bases unmatched. The length of the CDR3 is 16 residues. Per germline, CDR1 SGDLS and CDR2 YYNGEE. The CDR3 DNA is TGTGCCAGCAGCGTAGCTCTACTAGCGGGAGGCAATGAGCAGTTCTTC. This translates into CASSVALLAGGNEQFF.

V and J are TRBV7-9 and TRBJ1-1; possible D gene TRBD1, 5 bases. V was shortened by 5 bases and J by 10 bases, with 11 bases between the two germline ends. The CDR3 runs 11 residues. Germline V CDR1 and CDR2: SEHNR, FQNEAQ (reference sequence). The CDR3 loop is CASSRDGGAFF. CDR3 nucleotide sequence: TGTGCCAGCAGCCGGGACGGGGGAGCTTTCTTT. Full variable domain (outside the CDR3, taken from reference TRBV7-9 and TRBJ1-1): DTGVSQNPRHKITKRGQNVTFRCDPISEHNRLYWYRQTLGQGPEFLTYFQNEAQLEKSRLLSDRFSAERPKGSFSTLEIQRTEQGDSAMYLCASSRDGGAFFGQGTRLTVV.

V is TRBV28 and J is TRBJ2-3; 10 positions agree with TRBD2. J was trimmed by 0 bases and V by 4 bases; bases with no gene match: 4. This CDR3 has 16 residues. Germline lookup yields CDR1 MDHEN and CDR2 SYDVKM. The CDR3 DNA is TGTGCCAGCAGTTGGACTAGCGGAGCTAGCACAGATACGCAGTATTTT. Translation gives CASSWTSGASTDTQYF. Filled out from reference TRBV28 and TRBJ2-3, the complete variable domain reads DVKVTQSSRYLVKRTGEKVFLECVQDMDHENMFWYRQDPGLGLRLIYFSYDVKMKEKGDIPEGYSVSREKKERFSLILESASTNQTSMYLCASSWTSGASTDTQYFGPGTRLTVL.

The V call is TRBV10-3, the J call TRBJ2-7; 9 bases map to TRBD2. With V trimmed by 2 bases and J by 2 bases, 7 bases remained unmatched. CDR1 is ENHRY, CDR2 SYGVKD, per germline. The CDR3 loop spans 16 amino acids. This CDR3 is CAISEGSAGGPYEQYF. CDR3 coding DNA: TGTGCCATCAGTGAGGGTTCCGCGGGAGGGCCCTACGAGCAGTACTTC.

CDR3 DNA sequence: TGTGCCAGCAGTTTACCCGCGAGCGGGAGAGGTCCTGGGGCCAACGTCCTGACTTTC. Translating gives CASSLPASGRGPGANVLTF. The gene calls are TRBV28 and TRBJ2-6; 8 bases align to TRBD2. There are 19 residues in the CDR3. V shed 2 bases, J shed 2 bases, and the junction held 11 bases outside the gene matches. Per the germline V gene, CDR1 is MDHEN and CDR2 is SYDVKM.

The chain has TRBV4-2 and TRBJ2-2; no reliable D call. Germline CDR1 is LGHNA and CDR2 is YNFKEQ. Trimming removed 5 bases at V and 3 bases at J, with 13 bases between. The CDR3 covers 15 residues. Here the CDR3 reads CASSLRVLDTGELFF. In DNA form, the CDR3 reads TGTGCCAGCAGCTTGAGAGTCTTGGACACCGGGGAGCTGTTTTTT.

The genes are TRBV24-1 and TRBJ2-1; TRBD2 matches 12 bases. The germline V gene has CDR1 KGHDR and CDR2 SFDVKD. J was trimmed by 10 bases and V by 5 bases; bases with no gene match: 5. The CDR3 runs 14 residues. Here the CDR3 reads CATSGLAGVHEQFF. The CDR3 DNA is TGTGCCACCAGTGGACTAGCGGGAGTTCACGAGCAGTTCTTC.

This chain uses TRBV4-1 with TRBJ2-5; D is unresolved. Trimming removed 1 base from V and 4 bases from J, with 7 bases in between. The CDR3 consists of 13 residues. Germline V gene lookup returns CDR1 MGHRA and CDR2 YSYEKL. CDR3 nucleotide sequence: TGCGCCAGCAGCCAAGGCAGGTCAGAGACCCAGTACTTC. It encodes CASSQGRSETQYF.

The chain couples TRBV9 to TRBJ2-3, with D perhaps TRBD1 (8 bases). This CDR3 has 16 amino acids. Germline lookup yields CDR1 SGDLS and CDR2 YYNGEE. Trimming pared 3 bases from V and 5 bases from J, leaving 19 bases between. The CDR3 DNA sequence: TGTGCCAGCAGCGAAACAGGACAGGGAGGGTTAGATACGCAGTATTTT. Protein sequence: CASSETGQGGLDTQYF. The entire variable domain, with the rest obtained from reference TRBV9 and TRBJ2-3, is as follows: DSGVTQTPKHLITATGQRVTLRCSPRSGDLSVYWYQQSLDQGLQFLIQYYNGEERAKGNILERFSAQQFPDLHSELNLSSLELGDSALYFCASSETGQGGLDTQYFGPGTRLTVL.

The chain recombines TRBV18 with TRBJ2-1; TRBD2 matches at 15 bases. In germline, CDR1 is KGHSH, CDR2 LQKENI. The CDR3 loop spans 16 amino acids. The junction had 5 bases not matched to a gene; V was cut back by 5 bases and J by 6 bases. Here the CDR3 reads CASSTGTSGGFNEQFF. DNA for the CDR3: TGTGCCAGCTCAACCGGGACTAGCGGGGGGTTCAATGAGCAGTTCTTC.

This rearrangement joins TRBV19 to TRBJ2-2, with D unresolved. CDR1 and CDR2 from the germline V gene are LNHDA and SQIVND (reference sequence). This CDR3 has 13 amino acids. Trimming took off 5 bases at V and 5 bases at J, with 9 bases between the two ends. The CDR3 reads CASSLVRTGELFF. CDR3 in DNA: TGTGCCAGTAGTTTGGTCCGGACCGGGGAGCTGTTTTTT.

The V and J genes are TRBV11-2 and TRBJ2-3; 11 nucleotides align to TRBD2. V was pared by 5 bases and J by 2 bases, with 9 bases of the junction left unmatched. CDR1 is SGHAT and CDR2 is FQNNGV in the germline V gene. CDR3 length equals 17 residues. The CDR3 DNA is TGTGCCAGCAGCCACATAGCGGGAGGGCCAAACACAGATACGCAGTATTTT. Protein product: CASSHIAGGPNTDTQYF.

This chain links TRBV14 with TRBJ2-7; 10 positions match TRBD2. Unmatched junction bases numbered 4, after V lost 0 bases and J lost 5 bases. The length of the CDR3 is 15 residues. Germline V gives CDR1 SGHDN, CDR2 FVKESK. The CDR3 DNA reads TGTGCCAGCAGCCAAGATGCTAGCGGGAGCAACGAGCAGTACTTC. It is translated as CASSQDASGSNEQYF. Looking up the rest from reference TRBV14 and TRBJ2-7 gives the full variable domain: EAGVTQFPSHSVIEKGQTVTLRCDPISGHDNLYWYRRVMGKEIKFLLHFVKESKQDESGMPNNRFLAERTGGTYSTLKVQPAELEDSGVYFCASSQDASGSNEQYFGPGTRLTVT.

On this clone: The same CDR3 arises from other DNA sequences in this sample as well. V usage is TRBV7-9 and J usage is TRBJ2-3; 12 bases map to TRBD2. V shed 3 bases and J 2 bases; nucleotides not matched to a gene: 3. The CDR3 contains 16 residues. Germline CDR1 is SEHNR and CDR2 is FQNEAQ (reference sequence). DNA of the CDR3: TGTGCCAGCAGCTTGGGGACTAGCGGGTTCACAGATACGCAGTATTTT. Protein: CASSLGTSGFTDTQYF.

This clone has a handful of counts. V and J are TRBV3-1 (or the pseudogene TRBV3-2) and TRBJ2-7; the match to TRBD1 covers 7 bases. CDR3 size: 14 residues. The V gene's germline CDR1 is LGHDT and CDR2 YNNKEL (reference sequence). The trim removed 1 base at V and 5 bases at J, leaving 5 bases unmatched. For the CDR3, the DNA is TGTGCCAGCAGCCAAGGGCCCACAGGGGACGAGCAGTACTTC. It specifies CASSQGPTGDEQYF.

The chain carries TRBV2 and TRBJ2-2; D not resolved. The V end was cut by 3 bases, the J end by 0 bases, with 5 bases between. The CDR3 is 14 residues long. From germline, CDR1 is SNHLY and CDR2 FYNNEI. The CDR3 coding sequence is TGTGCCAGCAGTGACGTCGCGAACACCGGGGAGCTGTTTTTT. Protein: CASSDVANTGELFF.

The CDR3 loop is CASSAARGQETQYF. Here the CDR3 DNA reads TGCGCCAGCAGTGCGGCCAGGGGTCAAGAGACCCAGTACTTC. This chain uses TRBV10-1 with TRBJ2-5; D might be TRBD1 (6 bases). This CDR3 is 14 amino acids long. Trimming cost V 4 bases and J 2 bases, with 11 bases left between them. CDR1 is WNHNN, CDR2 SYGVQD, per germline (reference sequence).

This chain uses TRBV7-3 with TRBJ1-2; D perhaps matches TRBD1 (5 bases). The CDR3 consists of 15 residues. Trimming removed 2 bases from V and 0 bases from J, with 10 bases in between. Germline V gene lookup returns CDR1 SGHTA and CDR2 FQGTGA. CDR3 residues: CASSLAGGSNYGYTF. DNA for the CDR3: TGTGCCAGCAGCTTAGCCGGGGGATCTAACTATGGCTACACCTTC.

The CDR3: CASSTRQGGSYEQYF. DNA for the CDR3: TGTGCCAGCAGTACCCGACAGGGGGGCTCCTACGAGCAGTACTTC. The gene calls are TRBV28 and TRBJ2-7; 9 nucleotides match TRBD1. The junction had 5 bases not matched to a gene; V was cut back by 5 bases and J by 0 bases. The CDR3 contains 15 residues. The germline gives CDR1 MDHEN, CDR2 SYDVKM.

The chain has TRBV2 and TRBJ2-1; D remains unclear. The germline CDR1 and CDR2 sequences are SNHLY and FYNNEI. Between the trimmed V and J ends, which lost 2 bases and 8 bases, there was a span of 4 bases. This CDR3 has 11 residues. CDR3: CASSETDEQFF. The CDR3 DNA follows: TGTGCCAGCAGTGAAACAGATGAGCAGTTCTTC. The full variable domain, with the rest looked up from reference TRBV2 and TRBJ2-1, is EPEVTQTPSHQVTQMGQEVILRCVPISNHLYFYWYRQILGQKVEFLVSFYNNEISEKSEIFDDQFSVERPDGSNFTLKIRSTKLEDSAMYFCASSETDEQFFGPGTRLTVL.

The chain joins TRBV30 to TRBJ2-3; TRBD2 aligns across 10 bases. This CDR3 is 17 amino acids long. J lost 0 bases, V lost 4 bases, and 10 bases had no gene match. The germline CDR1 and CDR2 sequences are GTSNPN and SVGIG (reference sequence). In nucleotides, the CDR3 is TGTGCCTGGACTAGCGGGAGCCGCGGTATCAGCACAGATACGCAGTATTTT. Its protein is CAWTSGSRGISTDTQYF.